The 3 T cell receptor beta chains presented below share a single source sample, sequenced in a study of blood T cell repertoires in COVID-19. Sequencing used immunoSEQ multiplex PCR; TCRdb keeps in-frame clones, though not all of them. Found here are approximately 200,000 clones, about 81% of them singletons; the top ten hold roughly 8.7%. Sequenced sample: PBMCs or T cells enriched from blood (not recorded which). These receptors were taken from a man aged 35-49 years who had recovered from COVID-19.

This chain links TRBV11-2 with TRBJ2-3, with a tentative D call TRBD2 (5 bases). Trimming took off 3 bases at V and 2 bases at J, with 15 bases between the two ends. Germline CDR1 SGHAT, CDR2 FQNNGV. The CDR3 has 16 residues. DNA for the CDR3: TGTGCCAGCAGCTTTGTACGGGATAGACACACAGATACGCAGTATTTT. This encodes CASSFVRDRHTDTQYF.

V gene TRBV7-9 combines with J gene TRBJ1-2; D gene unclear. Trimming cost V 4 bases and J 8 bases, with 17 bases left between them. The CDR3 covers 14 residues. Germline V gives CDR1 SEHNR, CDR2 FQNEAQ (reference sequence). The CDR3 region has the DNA TGTGCCAGCAGCTCCCTCTTCAACCTCCGGGGCTACACCTTC. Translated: CASSSLFNLRGYTF.

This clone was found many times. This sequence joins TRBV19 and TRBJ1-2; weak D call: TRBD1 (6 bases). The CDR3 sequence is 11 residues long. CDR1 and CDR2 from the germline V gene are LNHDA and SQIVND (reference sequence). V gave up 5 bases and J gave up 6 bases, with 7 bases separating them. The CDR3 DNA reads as TGTGCCAGTAGTGAGGGGGATGGCTACACCTTC. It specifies CASSEGDGYTF.